These 32 T cell receptor beta chains were all obtained from the same sample, sequenced in a study of T cell changes during pregnancy in multiple sclerosis. Sequencing used immunoSEQ multiplex PCR; TCRdb keeps in-frame clones, though not all of them. Among tens of thousands of clones listed, approximately 90% were seen once. The material was CD8+ T cells from peripheral blood mononuclear cells, obtained in the second trimester of pregnancy. Every receptor here comes from a female donor with multiple sclerosis, enrolled in a pregnancy study.

V is TRBV29-1 and J is TRBJ2-7, with 9 bases identical to TRBD1. J was trimmed by 2 bases and V by 7 bases; bases with no gene match: 3. CDR3 length: 12 amino acids. Germline CDR1 is SQVTM and CDR2 is ANQGSEA. CDR3 nucleotides: TGCAGCGCCGGGACAGGGCCCTACGAGCAGTACTTC. Protein: CSAGTGPYEQYF.

The chain is built from TRBV5-1 and TRBJ2-7, with D hard to call. There are 12 residues in the CDR3. V gave up 4 bases and J gave up 2 bases, with 7 bases separating them. Germline loops: CDR1 SGHRS, CDR2 YFSETQ. The CDR3 DNA reads TGCGCCAGCAGCCCCACACCCTACGAGCAGTACTTC. Protein sequence: CASSPTPYEQYF.

This clone occurred once. The chain has TRBV2 and TRBJ2-3; 9 nucleotides match TRBD1. V trimming: 8 bases; J trimming: 2 bases; junction bases outside the gene matches: 8. The CDR3 loop spans 15 amino acids. The germline V gene has CDR1 SNHLY and CDR2 FYNNEI. CDR3 amino acids: CASRLLQGATDTQYF. Here the CDR3 DNA reads TGTGCCAGCCGCCTCTTACAGGGGGCCACAGATACGCAGTATTTT.

About this clone itself: A read error may account for a junction end that differs from germline. This chain joins TRBV2 and TRBJ2-5; D possibly corresponds to TRBD1 (5 bases). The germline CDR1 and CDR2 sequences are SNHLY and FYNNEI. The CDR3 contains 15 residues. For the CDR3, the DNA is TGTGCCAGCAGTGAAGCCGAACAGGTTCAAGGGACCCAGTACTTC. Translating it yields CASSEAEQVQGTQYF.

Here the CDR3 reads CASSPELANYGYTF. The DNA of the CDR3 is TGCGCCAGCAGCCCCGAACTAGCTAACTATGGCTACACCTTC. The chain couples TRBV4-3 to TRBJ1-2, with no clear D. Germline V lookup: CDR1 LGHNA, CDR2 YSLEER. Trimming took 4 bases from V and 0 from J, leaving 9 bases between them. The CDR3 loop spans 14 amino acids.

The rearrangement joins TRBV5-4 to TRBJ1-2; 11 bases map to TRBD1. The J segment lost 4 bases and the V segment lost 4 bases, leaving 9 bases of the junction unmatched. CDR1 and CDR2 (germline): SGHNT, YYREEE (reference sequence). CDR3 length equals 16 residues. CDR3 bases: TGTGCCAGCAGCCCAGGGACAGGGGGATGGGCCTATGGCTACACCTTC. Amino acids: CASSPGTGGWAYGYTF. Full variable domain (rest looked up from reference TRBV5-4 and TRBJ1-2): ETGVTQSPTHLIKTRGQQVTLRCSSQSGHNTVSWYQQALGQGPQFIFQYYREEENGRGNFPPRFSGLQFPNYSSELNVNALELDDSALYLCASSPGTGGWAYGYTFGSGTRLTVV.

The genes are TRBV4-3 and TRBJ2-1, with TRBD2 matching over 12 bases. Trimming removed 4 bases from V and 7 bases from J; junction bases left unmatched: 2. Germline values: CDR1 LGHNA, CDR2 YSLEER. The CDR3 extends over 14 amino acids. The chain's CDR3 is CASSPGLAGNEQFF. CDR3 bases: TGCGCCAGCAGCCCCGGACTAGCGGGAAATGAGCAGTTCTTC.

This clone came up a few times. The gene calls are TRBV4-3 and TRBJ1-3; D uncertain. The CDR3 is made up of 13 amino acids. Trimming removed 4 bases from V and 8 bases from J, with 12 bases in between. Germline CDR1 is LGHNA and CDR2 is YSLEER. CDR3 coding DNA: TGCGCCAGCAGCCCTACCTCCTTCGACACCATATATTTT. Translation: CASSPTSFDTIYF.

The CDR3 sequence: CASSISGGTDTQYF. Here the CDR3 DNA reads TGTGCCAGTAGTATTTCCGGGGGCACAGATACGCAGTATTTT. The chain is built from TRBV19 and TRBJ2-3, with D maybe TRBD2 (5 bases). The CDR3 is made up of 14 amino acids. V was cut by 3 bases and J by 1 base, with 8 bases left in between. CDR1 LNHDA and CDR2 SQIVND come from the germline V gene (reference sequence).

The CDR3 region has the DNA TGTGCCAGCCGGAGGGCCTATAGCACAGATACGCAGTATTTT. Amino acids: CASRRAYSTDTQYF. The chain employs TRBV27 and TRBJ2-3; TRBD2 is a possible D gene (6 bases). CDR1 is MNHEY and CDR2 is SMNVEV in the germline V gene (reference sequence). Trimming pared 8 bases from V and 0 bases from J, leaving 12 bases between. This CDR3 contains 14 residues.

The chain has TRBV10-3 and TRBJ1-4, with a tentative D call TRBD1 (6 bases). Trimming left V 10 bases short and J 8 bases short, with 20 bases between. CDR1 is ENHRY, CDR2 SYGVKD, per germline. The CDR3 is made up of 14 amino acids. DNA of the CDR3: TGTGCCACCAGGGGCAGGGAAGCGGGCGAAAAACTGTTTTTT. Its translation is CATRGREAGEKLFF.

The chain carries TRBV4-2 and TRBJ1-2; TRBD1 aligns across 7 bases. The CDR3 spans 16 residues. From germline, CDR1 is LGHNA and CDR2 YNFKEQ. The trim removed 4 bases at V and 5 bases at J, leaving 13 bases unmatched. The CDR3 region is CASSPVTGDPAYGYTF. The CDR3 DNA is TGTGCCAGCAGCCCGGTAACAGGGGATCCGGCTTATGGCTACACCTTC.

The chain combines TRBV18 with TRBJ1-5, with D unclear. Germline CDR1 and CDR2: KGHSH and LQKENI. The length of the CDR3 is 15 residues. V lost 2 bases, J lost 0 bases, and 8 bases lay in between. This chain's CDR3 is CASSPSGYSNQPQHF. The CDR3 DNA sequence: TGTGCCAGCTCACCATCAGGTTATAGCAATCAGCCCCAGCATTTT. The whole variable domain, remainder taken from reference TRBV18 and TRBJ1-5, is NAGVMQNPRHLVRRRGQEARLRCSPMKGHSHVYWYRQLPEEGLKFMVYLQKENIIDESGMPKERFSAEFPKEGPSILRIQQVVRGDSAAYFCASSPSGYSNQPQHFGDGTRLSIL.

By share, this clone ranks as medium-sized (0.01 to 0.1%). The CDR3 region is CASSQDGAGGVETQYF. CDR3 coding DNA: TGTGCCAGCAGCCAAGACGGCGCGGGGGGGGTGGAGACCCAGTACTTC. The chain links TRBV4-2 to TRBJ2-5; TRBD2 aligns across 9 bases. After removal of 0 bases from V and 5 bases from J, the junction contained 7 bases not matched to a gene. CDR1 and CDR2 (germline): LGHNA, YNFKEQ. The CDR3 has 16 amino acids.

The rearrangement joins TRBV4-3 to TRBJ2-3, with 9 positions matching TRBD2. Germline V gene data show CDR1 as LGHNA and CDR2 as YSLEER. This CDR3 comprises 19 residues. With V trimmed by 0 bases and J by 1 base, 11 bases remained unmatched. The CDR3 coding sequence is TGCGCCAGCAGCCAAGATAGGGACTGGGTAGCGGGGGGCACAGATACGCAGTATTTT. This translates into CASSQDRDWVAGGTDTQYF.

The V call is TRBV7-9, the J call TRBJ2-5; possibly TRBD1 for D (6 bases). Germline V gene data show CDR1 as SEHNR and CDR2 as FQNEAQ (reference sequence). Trimming stripped 8 bases from V and 1 base from J, with 14 bases between. CDR3 size: 14 residues. The CDR3 loop is CASQMTGSQETQYF. The CDR3 coding sequence is TGTGCCAGCCAGATGACAGGTTCCCAAGAGACCCAGTACTTC.

The V and J genes are TRBV29-1 and TRBJ1-2; 10 nucleotides agree with TRBD1. CDR3 size: 15 residues. Germline lookup yields CDR1 SQVTM and CDR2 ANQGSEA. V shed 5 bases and J 8 bases; nucleotides not matched to a gene: 14. CDR3 DNA sequence: TGCAGCGTTCCCGATCTAATTGACAGGGGGCACGGCTACACCTTC. It translates to CSVPDLIDRGHGYTF.

The chain recombines TRBV4-2 with TRBJ2-2, with 8 bases lining up with TRBD1. Per the germline V gene, CDR1 is LGHNA and CDR2 is YNFKEQ. CDR3 length: 15 residues. Losses at the gene ends were 2 bases for V and 5 bases for J; bases not matched to a gene: 4. CDR3 coding DNA: TGTGCCAGCAGCCAACAACAGGGGGAGACCGGGGAGCTGTTTTTT. Protein product: CASSQQQGETGELFF.

The chain links TRBV11-2 to TRBJ1-1; 8 bases align to TRBD1. CDR1 SGHAT and CDR2 FQNNGV come from the germline V gene. CDR3 length equals 15 residues. V was clipped by 5 bases and J by 6 bases; unmatched bases: 11. The CDR3 protein is CASSIGQGPFAEAFF. DNA of the CDR3: TGTGCCAGCAGCATTGGACAGGGCCCTTTCGCTGAAGCTTTCTTT.

This clone was observed once. This rearrangement joins TRBV29-1 to TRBJ1-1; 7 bases fit TRBD1. The CDR3 loop spans 13 amino acids. V was clipped by 5 bases and J by 1 base; unmatched bases: 4. The germline CDR1 and CDR2 sequences are SQVTM and ANQGSEA. The CDR3 DNA is TGCAGCGTTTTCAGGGGGAGGAACACTGAAGCTTTCTTT. It codes for CSVFRGRNTEAFF.

In its sample, this clone was seen once. Written as DNA, the CDR3 is TGTGCCAGCAGCCTTAGCGGGGCGGGCCCGGGGGCAGATACGCAGTATTTT. Protein product: CASSLSGAGPGADTQYF. The genes are TRBV7-8 and TRBJ2-3; TRBD2 matches 8 bases. Germline CDR1 and CDR2: SGHVS and FQNEAQ. There are 17 residues in the CDR3. J gave up 4 bases and V 5 bases, and 14 bases lay outside the gene matches.

This rearrangement joins TRBV7-9 to TRBJ1-5; 9 nucleotides agree with TRBD1. V shed 4 bases, J shed 2 bases, and the junction held 6 bases outside the gene matches. Germline V CDR1 and CDR2: SEHNR, FQNEAQ (reference sequence). The CDR3 length is 16 residues. CDR3 in amino acids: CASSSWDRDGNQPQHF. As DNA, the CDR3 is TGTGCCAGCAGCTCGTGGGACAGGGACGGCAATCAGCCCCAGCATTTT.

This clone has a single count. The chain joins TRBV2 to TRBJ1-5; TRBD1 aligns across 10 bases. Germline V gives CDR1 SNHLY, CDR2 FYNNEI. V gave up 7 bases and J gave up 4 bases; unmatched junction bases: 16. This CDR3 contains 18 residues. The chain's CDR3 is CASTGQGTLAELNQPQHF. The DNA for the CDR3 is TGTGCCAGCACGGGACAGGGGACCCTGGCCGAGTTGAATCAGCCCCAGCATTTT.

This clone has more than one count but fewer than ten. This rearrangement joins TRBV6-1 to TRBJ2-5; D might be TRBD1 (6 bases). V shed 4 bases and J shed 5 bases, with 20 bases lying between them. This CDR3 is built from 16 residues. Germline-derived CDR1 and CDR2 are MNHNS and SASEGT. CDR3 in DNA: TGTGCCAGCAGTGGGGGGCGGACATTGGGTGGGGAGACCCAGTACTTC. The encoded protein is CASSGGRTLGGETQYF.

The J gene is TRBJ1-1, the V gene TRBV19; no reliable D call. Germline-derived CDR1 and CDR2 are LNHDA and SQIVND (reference sequence). This CDR3 comprises 15 residues. Between the trimmed V and J ends, which lost 3 bases and 6 bases, there was a span of 17 bases. This chain's CDR3 is CASSIWAEGTPEAFF. The CDR3 bases are TGTGCCAGTAGTATCTGGGCGGAGGGTACCCCTGAAGCTTTCTTT.

The chain combines TRBV9 with TRBJ1-2, with 7 nucleotides matching TRBD1. This CDR3 comprises 14 residues. Germline V gene lookup returns CDR1 SGDLS and CDR2 YYNGEE. Trimming at V came to 4 bases and at J to 5 bases, leaving 8 bases not matched to a gene. CDR3 region: CASSPNRGAYGYTF. CDR3 bases: TGTGCCAGCAGCCCGAACAGGGGTGCTTATGGCTACACCTTC.

Only a few counts were recorded for this clone. The chain couples TRBV5-5 to TRBJ2-3; 7 bases align to TRBD2. Germline CDR1 and CDR2: SGHKS and YYEKEE (reference sequence). This CDR3 contains 14 residues. The V and J ends lost 1 base and 6 bases, in that order; junction bases with no gene match: 5. The CDR3 is CASSLQRGLDTQYF. The CDR3 nucleotides are TGTGCCAGCAGCTTGCAGCGGGGATTGGATACGCAGTATTTT.

V and J are TRBV9 and TRBJ1-1, with 7 bases lining up with TRBD1. Looked up from germline, CDR1 is SGDLS and CDR2 is YYNGEE. V was pared by 3 bases and J by 1 base, with 6 bases of the junction left unmatched. The CDR3 loop spans 15 amino acids. CDR3 sequence (DNA): TGTGCCAGCAGCGGGGGACAGAGCCCGAACACTGAAGCTTTCTTT. Translation gives CASSGGQSPNTEAFF.

The chain couples TRBV9 to TRBJ1-4, with 8 positions matching TRBD1. Germline assignment: CDR1 SGDLS and CDR2 YYNGEE. The CDR3 has 15 residues. Trimming at V came to 3 bases and at J to 7 bases, leaving 8 bases not matched to a gene. This chain's CDR3 is CASSADRGRAEKLFF. In DNA form, the CDR3 reads TGTGCCAGCAGCGCCGACAGGGGAAGGGCTGAAAAACTGTTTTTT.

The chain recombines TRBV6-4 with TRBJ2-2; 7 bases line up with TRBD2. Germline CDR1 reads MRHNA; CDR2 reads SNTAGT. There are 12 residues in the CDR3. The CDR3 loop reads CALRGFTGELFF. The CDR3 DNA is TGTGCTTTGCGGGGGTTCACCGGGGAGCTGTTTTTT.

The V and J genes are TRBV4-3 and TRBJ2-1; TRBD1 is a possible D gene (5 bases). The CDR3 totals 15 residues. The germline V gene has CDR1 LGHNA and CDR2 YSLEER. The V and J ends lost 0 bases and 8 bases respectively, with 14 bases between them. CDR3 bases: TGCGCCAGCAGCCAAGAACGGACACTGGGCGATGAGCAGTTCTTC. Translation gives CASSQERTLGDEQFF.

The chain combines TRBV12-5 with TRBJ2-5; 9 bases are shared with TRBD2. The CDR3 has 16 residues. V dropped 3 bases and J dropped 0; count of bases not matched to a gene: 5. Germline V gives CDR1 LGHNT, CDR2 FRNRAP. CDR3 nucleotides: TGTGCTAGTGGTTTTTCCAGCGGGGGGTACCAAGAGACCCAGTACTTC. Amino acids: CASGFSSGGYQETQYF.